Included here is one T cell receptor beta chain sequence, with context. What antigen it recognizes has not been identified. No quality values exist for individual bases; no much larger clone is one base distant. The record originates from a study of long-term antiretroviral therapy in people with HIV (dated by TCRdb to about 2022). With respect to the entire study: The earliest samples were collected approximately a decade before the 2015 WHO recommendation for immediate ART, a period when ART was typically delayed until CD4 counts fell. Whether ART initiation and durable HIV suppression were associated with changes in peripheral blood TRB repertoire composition and diversity was tested in a retrospective serial study. A total of approximately 200 cryopreserved PBMC samples came from a few dozen adults with confirmed HIV infection and were collected serially over a mean of approximately six years (range 1-12). Of the approximately 32 participants with HIV, approximately twelve were female. No cross-contamination during QIAcube processing was seen in test extractions of a monoclonal T-cell line run alongside around 34 polyclonal samples.

The immunoSEQ hsTCRB v3.0 assay was used at survey level resolution to sequence the TRB variable region. The targeted TRB sequencing depth was about 40,000-55,000 T-cell genomes per sample. An Illumina MiSeq with a v3 150-cycle kit was used to sequence the pooled TRB libraries. Per the original workflow: Repertoire analysis was run in R within a reproducible Nextflow workflow that covered QC, data transformation and analysis. LymphoSeq2, an R package for AIRR-Seq data exploration, was used to implement custom analyses. After excluding a few samples that yielded fewer than 5000 total TRB sequences, fewer than 200 HIV repertoires remained for analysis. Among the approximately 190 retained HIV repertoires, approximately 57 were collected before ART initiation and approximately 130 were collected after ART initiation. Repertoires were downsampled to 5000 TRB nucleotide sequences, and summary statistics were averaged over 100 downsampling iterations. TRB sequences were retained for analysis only if CDR3 regions of at least seven amino acids were present. Diversity was measured with a Shannon entropy-derived clonality score and the Gini coefficient. In repertoire networks, the top 5000 CDR3 amino acid sequences were linked whenever an edit distance of one separated two sequences. For TRB CDR3 amino acid sequences, GLIPH2 was used to predict antigen specificity groups and MHC restriction. Known CMV, EBV, HIV or tissue antigen associations were flagged by matching CDR3 amino acid sequences against VDJdb and McPAS-TCR. Pre-ART, post-ART and control groups were compared with Wilcoxon signed-rank tests and Holm-Bonferroni correction. Sourced from immuneACCESS, this table was stored by TCRdb with only in-frame sequences that have V and J called. A share of the clones is absent; for the studies checked, an unresolved V gene accounts for under half, and the remainder has no known explanation. That table furnishes V, J and clone size, whereas the DNA furnished D and trimming. This sample has 25,000 to 35,000 clones in its table, and 95% of those were observed once. The ten largest clones represent around 7.9% of the sample.

On the study overall, not on this receptor specifically: Since PBMC availability was limited, sequencing covered only the TCR beta chain, with no alpha chain pairing. Samples dated from the mid-2000s to the late 2010s, and the ART regimens used may be less effective than current ones. No data were available on ART adherence, viral resistance or therapy changes, limiting inferences about post-ART repertoire changes. Starting ART was linked to a significant rise in TRB diversity, yet even after long-term ART the diversity remained significantly lower than in transplant donor controls. Because pre-ART samples had limited cell numbers, unsorted PBMC were profiled rather than sorted CD4+ and CD8+ T cells. Narrower CDR3 length ranges were observed in HIV repertoires than in controls, and an antigen-experienced repertoire with only a slight naive shift after ART was suggested by the network structure. At every time point, the repertoire was dominated by expanded TRB clones first identified before ART initiation, although this dominance fluctuated and, in many PLHIV, declined after ART.

Inclusion was restricted to participants for whom at least one PBMC sample before ART initiation and at least two post-ART samples were available. Treatment was received in the United States of America by all participants with HIV. Before DNA extraction, cryopreserved samples of roughly 0.9-11 million PBMC were thawed and washed. At the time of the earliest PBMC sample for each participant with HIV, ages ranged from about 23 to 60 years. Each participant contributed PBMC samples from 1-4 timepoints before ART initiation and 2-8 timepoints after ART initiation, with a median of 7 samples. Serial HIV viral load, CD4+ T-cell count, ART history and demographic data were obtained for every participant. A Qiagen kit on a QIAcube was used to extract genomic DNA from unsorted PBMC, with samples processed in batches of 12. The clonotype comes from a man aged 25-45 years with HIV. This sample comprised unsorted PBMCs, obtained 5.3 years after starting antiretroviral therapy.

Here the CDR3 is given as CASSLNPGSGQETQYF. The DNA reads as follows: TGTGCCAGCAGCTTAAATCCGGGATCTGGCCAAGAGACCCAGTACTTC. The chain is assembled from TRBV7-8 and TRBJ2-5; a tentative D match to TRBD2 spans 5 bases. Trimming costs V 2 bases and J 1 base, and their ends lie 14 bases apart. CDR1 and CDR2, looked up from the germline V gene, are SGHVS and FQNEAQ. The CDR3, from cysteine to phenylalanine, totals 16 residues. Only the CDR3 portion is preserved as DNA: 48 bases, with reading frame beginning at the first base.